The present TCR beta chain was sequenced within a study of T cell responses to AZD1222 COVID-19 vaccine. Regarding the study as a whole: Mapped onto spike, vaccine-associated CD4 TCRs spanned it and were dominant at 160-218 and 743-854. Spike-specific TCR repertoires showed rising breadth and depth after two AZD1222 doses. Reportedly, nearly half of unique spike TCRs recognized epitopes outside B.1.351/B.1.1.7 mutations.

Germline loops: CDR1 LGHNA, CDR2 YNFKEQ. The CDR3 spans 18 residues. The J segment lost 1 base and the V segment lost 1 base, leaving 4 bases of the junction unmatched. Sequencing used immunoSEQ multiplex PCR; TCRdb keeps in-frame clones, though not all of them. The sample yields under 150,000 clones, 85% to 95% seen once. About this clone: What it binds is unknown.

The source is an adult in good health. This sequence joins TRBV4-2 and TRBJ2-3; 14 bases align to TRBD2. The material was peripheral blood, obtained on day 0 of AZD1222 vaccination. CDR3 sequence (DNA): TGTGCCAGCAGCCAAGTCCCGGGACTAGCGGGGGGCACAGATACGCAGTATTTT. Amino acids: CASSQVPGLAGGTDTQYF.